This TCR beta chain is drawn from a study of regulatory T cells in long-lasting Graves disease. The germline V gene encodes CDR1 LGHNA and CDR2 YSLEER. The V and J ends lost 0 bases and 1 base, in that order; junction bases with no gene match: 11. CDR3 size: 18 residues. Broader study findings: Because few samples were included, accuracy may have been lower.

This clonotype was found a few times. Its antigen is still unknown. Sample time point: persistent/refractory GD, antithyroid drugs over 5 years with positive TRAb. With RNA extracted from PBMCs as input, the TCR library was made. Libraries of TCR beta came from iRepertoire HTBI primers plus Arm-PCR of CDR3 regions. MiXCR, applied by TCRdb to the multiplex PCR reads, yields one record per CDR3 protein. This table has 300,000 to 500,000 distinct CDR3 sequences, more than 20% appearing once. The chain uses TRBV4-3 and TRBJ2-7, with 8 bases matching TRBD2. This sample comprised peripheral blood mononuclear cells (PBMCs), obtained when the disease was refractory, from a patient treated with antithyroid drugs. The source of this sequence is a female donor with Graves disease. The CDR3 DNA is TGCGCCAGCAGCCAAGATCGGCTAGCGGGTGGGGCGTCCTACGAGCAGTACTTC. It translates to CASSQDRLAGGASYEQYF.